Below, 18 T cell receptor beta chains from the same sample are listed, as sequenced in a study of follicular helper T cells after annual influenza vaccination. Only in-frame clones appear in the TCRdb table, and some are missing; sequencing was by immunoSEQ multiplex PCR. The sample lists about 4,200 clones; roughly 82% were seen once. The time point here: 2015-2016 season, 7 days after influenza vaccination. Sequences were derived from CXCR5+ CD38- circulating T follicular helper cells from blood, sampled 7 days after influenza vaccination. The subset was: circulating Tfh, non-naive CD4+CXCR5+PD-1+ (ICOS+CD38+ or ICOS-CD38-). These receptors came from an adult who received the influenza vaccine.

The rearrangement links TRBV7-2 to TRBJ2-1; TRBD1 is a possible D gene (5 bases). Germline V gene lookup returns CDR1 SGHTA and CDR2 FQGNSA. The length of the CDR3 is 14 residues. V lost 3 bases and J 2 bases, leaving 8 bases between the germline ends. CDR3 sequence (DNA): TGTGCCAGCAGCTTGGGGCCGGCCTACAATGAGCAGTTCTTC. This codes for CASSLGPAYNEQFF. The full variable domain, completed using reference TRBV7-2 and TRBJ2-1, is GAGVSQSPSNKVTEKGKDVELRCDPISGHTALYWYRQSLGQGLEFLIYFQGNSAPDKSGLPSDRFSAERTGGSVSTLTIQRTQQEDSAVYLCASSLGPAYNEQFFGPGTRLTVL.

V and J are TRBV28 and TRBJ2-5; 13 bases map to TRBD2. Germline assignment: CDR1 MDHEN and CDR2 SYDVKM. V shed 5 bases, J shed 4 bases, and the junction held 4 bases outside the gene matches. The CDR3 sequence is 15 residues long. The CDR3 protein is CASSRTSGSSETQYF. In DNA, the CDR3 is TGTGCCAGCAGTCGGACTAGCGGGAGTTCAGAGACCCAGTACTTC. The entire variable domain, with the rest obtained from reference TRBV28 and TRBJ2-5, is as follows: DVKVTQSSRYLVKRTGEKVFLECVQDMDHENMFWYRQDPGLGLRLIYFSYDVKMKEKGDIPEGYSVSREKKERFSLILESASTNQTSMYLCASSRTSGSSETQYFGPGTRLLVL.

The chain recombines TRBV18 with TRBJ2-3, with TRBD2 identical over 8 bases. Germline CDR1 and CDR2: KGHSH and LQKENI. Germline trimming cut 6 bases from V and 3 bases from J; bases unmatched to any gene: 11. The CDR3 runs to 16 residues. CDR3 amino acids: CASSAHAGGSTDTQYF. CDR3 DNA: TGTGCCAGCTCGGCCCACGCGGGGGGTAGTACAGATACGCAGTATTTT.

This chain links TRBV18 with TRBJ2-7, with 8 bases lining up with TRBD1. The CDR3 is 14 amino acids. The germline V gene encodes CDR1 KGHSH and CDR2 LQKENI. V lost 5 bases to trimming and J lost 1 base; unmatched junction nucleotides: 4. The CDR3 loop reads CASSDRQGSYEQYF. CDR3 sequence (DNA): TGTGCCAGCTCAGACAGACAGGGGTCCTACGAGCAGTACTTC.

V usage is TRBV19 and J usage is TRBJ1-3; the D gene is possibly TRBD1 (5 bases). Germline V CDR1 and CDR2: LNHDA, SQIVND (reference sequence). V was cut by 4 bases and J by 0 bases, with 13 bases left in between. The CDR3 is 16 amino acids. CDR3 residues: CASSTPGLSSGNTIYF. The CDR3, as DNA: TGTGCCAGTAGTACTCCGGGACTAAGCTCTGGAAACACCATATATTTT.

This sequence joins TRBV28 and TRBJ2-5; D is ambiguous. From germline, CDR1 is MDHEN and CDR2 SYDVKM. Deletions cut 1 base from V and 5 bases from J, with 11 bases between. The length of the CDR3 is 14 residues. The CDR3 reads CASSLSLPSETQYF. The DNA for the CDR3 is TGTGCCAGCAGTTTATCTTTGCCTTCCGAGACCCAGTACTTC.

CDR3 DNA: TGTGCCACCAGCAGAGAAAGACCCACCGGGGAGCTGTTTTTT. Translated, it gives CATSRERPTGELFF. This chain links TRBV15 with TRBJ2-2; D is undetermined. Trimming pared 0 bases from V and 4 bases from J, leaving 6 bases between. Germline V CDR1 and CDR2: LNHNV, YYDKDF (reference sequence). The CDR3 has 14 amino acids.

The rearrangement uses TRBV30 and TRBJ2-4, with TRBD1 identical over 7 bases. This CDR3 spans 13 amino acids. In germline, CDR1 is GTSNPN, CDR2 SVGIG (reference sequence). V lost 4 bases, J lost 0 bases, and 0 bases stayed unmatched. The DNA for the CDR3 is TGTGCCTGGACAGGGGGAGCCAAAAACATTCAGTACTTC. As protein: CAWTGGAKNIQYF. Together with reference TRBV30 and TRBJ2-4, the CDR3 gives the full variable domain: SQTIHQWPATLVQPVGSPLSLECTVEGTSNPNLYWYRQAAGRGLQLLFYSVGIGQISSEVPQNLSASRPQDRQFILSSKKLLLSDSGFYLCAWTGGAKNIQYFGAGTRLSVL.

This rearrangement joins TRBV19 to TRBJ2-1; D is tentatively TRBD1 or TRBD2 (6 bases each). Trimming cost V 6 bases and J 5 bases, with 14 bases left between them. Germline V gene sequence: CDR1 LNHDA, CDR2 SQIVND (reference sequence). This CDR3 comprises 14 residues. CDR3: CASRNRDSNNEQFF. The CDR3 nucleotides are TGTGCCAGTAGGAACAGGGACTCTAACAATGAGCAGTTCTTC.

The rearrangement joins TRBV16 to TRBJ2-5; D is unclear. The CDR3 covers 13 residues. Germline lookup yields CDR1 KGHSY and CDR2 FQNENV. Trimming cost V 1 base and J 3 bases, with 6 bases left between them. CDR3 nucleotide sequence: TGTGCCAGCAGCCAATTTAGTGAAGAGACCCAGTACTTC. Its translation is CASSQFSEETQYF.

V is TRBV5-1 and J is TRBJ1-1, with a weak D call TRBD1 (6 bases). Per germline, CDR1 SGHRS and CDR2 YFSETQ. Trimming stripped 0 bases from V and 4 bases from J, with 19 bases between. This CDR3 is 17 amino acids long. The CDR3 protein is CASSLGWGRGASTEAFF. As DNA, the CDR3 is TGCGCCAGCAGCTTGGGTTGGGGCAGGGGAGCGAGCACTGAAGCTTTCTTT.

V usage is TRBV6-5 and J usage is TRBJ2-3, with unresolved D. Germline V gene data show CDR1 as MNHEY and CDR2 as SVGAGI. Trimming took off 7 bases at V and 5 bases at J, with 7 bases between the two ends. CDR3 length: 11 residues. In DNA, the CDR3 is TGTGCCAGCAACGACCGAGATACGCAGTATTTT. It specifies CASNDRDTQYF.

The genes are TRBV6-5 and TRBJ1-1; the D gene is possibly TRBD1 (5 bases). Trimming took 6 bases from V and 1 from J, leaving 12 bases between them. The CDR3 contains 14 residues. Per germline, CDR1 MNHEY and CDR2 SVGAGI. The CDR3 protein is CASSPGGRNTEAFF. Written as DNA, the CDR3 is TGTGCCAGCAGCCCCGGGGGGAGGAACACTGAAGCTTTCTTT.

The chain is built from TRBV6-5 and TRBJ2-7; 7 nucleotides agree with TRBD2. The CDR3 loop spans 16 amino acids. CDR1 MNHEY and CDR2 SVGAGI come from the germline V gene. Losses at the gene ends were 0 bases for V and 6 bases for J; bases not matched to a gene: 11. The CDR3 DNA is TGTGCCAGCAGTTACTCGGGAGGGTATGAGCCACTCGAGCAGTACTTC. It codes for CASSYSGGYEPLEQYF.

This chain links TRBV19 with TRBJ1-1; TRBD1 agrees at 7 bases. The V gene's germline CDR1 is LNHDA and CDR2 SQIVND (reference sequence). With 3 bases clipped from V and 7 bases from J, the junction kept 11 bases outside the gene matches. This CDR3 is 15 amino acids long. The CDR3 DNA reads TGTGCCAGTAGTATGGGGGTACAGGGACAGCGTGAAGCTTTCTTT. Translating gives CASSMGVQGQREAFF.

In its sample, this clone was seen a few times. The rearrangement joins TRBV19 to TRBJ2-1, with TRBD1 identical over 10 bases. The CDR3 spans 14 residues. Looked up from germline, CDR1 is LNHDA and CDR2 is SQIVND (reference sequence). V dropped 8 bases and J dropped 9; count of bases not matched to a gene: 10. CDR3 residues: CASGRRTGGGEQFF. As DNA, the CDR3 is TGTGCCAGTGGTCGACGGACAGGGGGAGGTGAGCAGTTCTTC. The variable domain in full, completed from reference TRBV19 and TRBJ2-1, reads DGGITQSPKYLFRKEGQNVTLSCEQNLNHDAMYWYRQDPGQGLRLIYYSQIVNDFQKGDIAEGYSVSREKKESFPLTVTSAQKNPTAFYLCASGRRTGGGEQFFGPGTRLTVL.

The V call is TRBV27, the J call TRBJ2-1; possible D gene TRBD2, 5 bases. This CDR3 region has 12 residues. V was clipped by 4 bases and J by 9 bases, with 10 bases between them. CDR1 and CDR2 (germline): MNHEY, SMNVEV (reference sequence). In DNA form, the CDR3 reads TGTGCCAGCAGTTGGCGAGGAGGTGAGCAGTTCTTC. It translates to CASSWRGGEQFF.

V gene TRBV6-1 combines with J gene TRBJ2-6; no reliable D call. The CDR3 has 14 amino acids. The germline V and J ends were trimmed by 6 bases and 0 bases, with 6 bases remaining between them. Germline CDR1 and CDR2: MNHNS and SASEGT. In DNA form, the CDR3 reads TGTGCCAGCAGACCCGGCTCTGGGGCCAACGTCCTGACTTTC. Encoded protein: CASRPGSGANVLTF.